The rows below give T cell receptor beta chains drawn from one sample of a study of T cells expressing NK-cell markers. Each CDR3 protein gets one entry in TCRdb, which reprocessed the 5' RACE reads and gives no DNA. This repertoire includes around 380,000 distinct CDR3 sequences. The sequencing sample was made of blood T cells: a sorted CD56 or NKG2C T cell subset, CD4+ or CD8+ T cells, or bulk PBMC T cells (not recorded which). These TCRs come from a woman in her forties or fifties in good health. Each CDR3 is given with its conserved first and last residue.

v_gene	j_gene	CDR3aa
TRBV18	TRBJ2-1	CASSPGLLEEQFF
TRBV5-1	TRBJ2-5	CASSLGLQGKGQETQYF
TRBV19	TRBJ2-5	CASSMGTKETQYF
TRBV7-9	TRBJ2-3	CASSRQGGPGYTDTQYF
TRBV12-3/TRBV12-4	TRBJ2-1	CASSLRYEQFF
TRBV5-1	TRBJ2-4	CASSRQAGDIQYF
TRBV9	TRBJ2-5	CASGEGVGYQETQYF
TRBV10-3	TRBJ2-1	CAIMSQGGSYNEQFF
TRBV24-1	TRBJ2-3	CATSDFGTASTDTQYF
TRBV20-1	TRBJ2-5	CSIIAESQETQYF
TRBV29-1	TRBJ2-5	CSVEGLAGSRETQYF
TRBV10-3	TRBJ1-1	CAISEFGQKGAFF
TRBV5-1	TRBJ1-1	CASSLAGAVAEAFF
TRBV20-1	TRBJ2-1	CSARDMGGPHNEQFF